This T cell receptor beta chain derives from a study of human T cells and chemical hapten exposure. Study information: Mainly, slight library volume differences in the pool made TCR yields vary.

Each CDR3 protein gets one entry after TCRdb re-called the RACE reads with MiXCR. The sample has around 250,000 distinct CDR3 sequences, over 8% seen once; the top ten hold approximately 2.3%. The sample's time point: pre-sensitization, week 0. Stated treatment: therapeutic diphenylcyclopropenone sensitization with weekly scalp DPC. The study extracted total RNA from unfractionated whole blood. This CDR3 spans 16 amino acids. The V gene's germline CDR1 is SEHNR and CDR2 FQNEAQ (reference sequence). The V gene lost 4 bases and the J gene lost 4 bases, with 17 bases spanning the gap. The TCR comes from a woman aged 40 to 50 with alopecia areata. Some clones in this sample may be carry-over from other donors' samples. Source: whole blood, taken in connection with sensitization to the hapten diphenylcyclopropenone (DPC). V usage is TRBV7-9 and J usage is TRBJ2-1; no reliable D call. The CDR3 region is CASSSPPVGLYNEQFF. The CDR3 coding sequence is TGTGCCAGCAGCTCACCCCCCGTGGGGTTGTACAATGAGCAGTTCTTC. Full variable domain (remainder filled in from reference TRBV7-9 and TRBJ2-1): DTGVSQNPRHKITKRGQNVTFRCDPISEHNRLYWYRQTLGQGPEFLTYFQNEAQLEKSRLLSDRFSAERPKGSFSTLEIQRTEQGDSAMYLCASSSPPVGLYNEQFFGPGTRLTVL.